This TCR beta chain derives from a study of T cells in Graves' hyperthyroidism and ophthalmopathy. About this clonotype: Its target is unknown.

Researchers amplified the TCR beta CDR3 regions from RNA transcripts. When the TCR CDR3 underwent first-round RT-PCR, the HTBI primer set was used. Via MiXCR, TCRdb re-called the multiplex PCR reads, giving one row per CDR3 protein. The sample has approximately 510,000 distinct CDR3 sequences, 46% seen once. This CDR3 contains 16 residues. The V end was cut by 5 bases, the J end by 2 bases, with 18 bases between. CDR1 is SGHTA and CDR2 is FQGNSA in the germline V gene. Broader study findings: With a median lead of about 6.9 months before onset, the model predicted ophthalmopathy. Classification by a 13 V-J model distinguished ophthalmopathy from stable hyperthyroidism. Expanded thyroid clonotypes (above 0.001) were mostly also found in blood.

Sequencing input: peripheral blood or thyroid tissue (not recorded which). The receptor was isolated from an adult woman with Graves' disease, either hyperthyroidism or ophthalmopathy (not recorded which). The genes are TRBV7-2 and TRBJ2-5; D is undetermined. The CDR3, as DNA: TGTGCCAGCAGCCTCGCCGGTGGGCGGCTGCAAGAGACCCAGTACTTC. Its protein is CASSLAGGRLQETQYF. Full variable domain (rest looked up from reference TRBV7-2 and TRBJ2-5): GAGVSQSPSNKVTEKGKDVELRCDPISGHTALYWYRQSLGQGLEFLIYFQGNSAPDKSGLPSDRFSAERTGGSVSTLTIQRTQQEDSAVYLCASSLAGGRLQETQYFGPGTRLLVL.